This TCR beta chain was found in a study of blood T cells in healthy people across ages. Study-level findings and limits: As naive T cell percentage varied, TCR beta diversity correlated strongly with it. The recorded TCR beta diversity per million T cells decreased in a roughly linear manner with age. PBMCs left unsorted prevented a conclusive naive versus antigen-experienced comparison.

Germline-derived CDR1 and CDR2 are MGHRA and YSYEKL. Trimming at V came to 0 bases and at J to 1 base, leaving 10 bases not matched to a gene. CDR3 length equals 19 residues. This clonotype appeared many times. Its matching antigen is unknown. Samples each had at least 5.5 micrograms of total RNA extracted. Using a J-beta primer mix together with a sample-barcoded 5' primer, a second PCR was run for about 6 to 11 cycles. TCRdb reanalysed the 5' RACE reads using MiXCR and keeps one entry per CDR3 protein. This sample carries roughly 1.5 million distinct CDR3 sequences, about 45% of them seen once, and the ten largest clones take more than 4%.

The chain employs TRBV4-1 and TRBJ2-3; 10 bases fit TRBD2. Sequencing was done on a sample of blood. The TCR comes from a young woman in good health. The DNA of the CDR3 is TGCGCCAGCAGCCAAGATGGGCCTTGGACTAGCGGCCGCACAGATACGCAGTATTTT. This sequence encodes CASSQDGPWTSGRTDTQYF.